These 18 T cell receptor beta chains share one sample of origin, sequenced in a study of cytomegalovirus exposure and HLA in healthy donors (dated by TCRdb to between 2016 and 2019). The method was the immunoSEQ multiplex PCR assay. For the multiplex PCR, a mixture combining 60 forward primers for TCR Vbeta segments and 13 reverse primers for TCR Jbeta segments was used. TCRdb took over this immuneACCESS table, retaining in-frame rearrangements with V and J assigned. Such tables are incomplete; in checked studies, under half of the missing clones stem from an unresolved V gene, and the remainder is unexplained. A total of some 140,000 clones appear in this sample, roughly 83% of them only once. The top ten constitute 6% to 8.5% of the sample. The sequenced material came from PBMCs. The origin of the receptors is a man between 25 and 39 years old in good health and CMV-seropositive.

This chain connects TRBV5-8 to TRBJ2-1; a weak D match, TRBD2 (6 bases). The CDR3 covers 16 residues. The germline gives CDR1 SGHTS, CDR2 YDEGEE. With 1 base removed from V and 0 bases from J, the gap between germline ends came to 11 bases. CDR3 sequence reads: CASSLRAGSSYNEQFF. CDR3 nucleotide sequence: TGTGCCAGCAGCTTGAGGGCGGGGAGCTCCTACAATGAGCAGTTCTTC. Full variable domain (rest looked up from reference TRBV5-8 and TRBJ2-1): EAGVTQSPTHLIKTRGQQATLRCSPISGHTSVYWYQQALGLGLQFLLWYDEGEERNRGNFPPRFSGRQFPNYSSELNVNALELEDSALYLCASSLRAGSSYNEQFFGPGTRLTVL.

The chain has TRBV28 and TRBJ1-2; maybe TRBD1 (6 bases). The V gene lost 5 bases and the J gene lost 4 bases, with 11 bases spanning the gap. The CDR3 sequence is 13 residues long. CDR1 MDHEN and CDR2 SYDVKM come from the germline V gene. CDR3 sequence reads: CASSTTGFYGYTF. CDR3 bases: TGTGCCAGCAGTACTACAGGGTTCTATGGCTACACCTTC.

V gene TRBV9 combines with J gene TRBJ1-4, with 7 bases matching TRBD1. The CDR3 contains 14 residues. The germline V gene has CDR1 SGDLS and CDR2 YYNGEE. After removal of 4 bases from V and 8 bases from J, the junction contained 8 bases not matched to a gene. Here the CDR3 reads CASSLGQADEKLFF. Written as DNA, the CDR3 is TGTGCCAGCAGCCTTGGACAGGCTGACGAAAAACTGTTTTTT. The whole variable domain, remainder taken from reference TRBV9 and TRBJ1-4, is DSGVTQTPKHLITATGQRVTLRCSPRSGDLSVYWYQQSLDQGLQFLIQYYNGEERAKGNILERFSAQQFPDLHSELNLSSLELGDSALYFCASSLGQADEKLFFGSGTQLSVL.

The chain recombines TRBV7-9 with TRBJ2-1, with 12 bases matching TRBD2. J gave up 8 bases and V 6 bases, and 17 bases lay outside the gene matches. In germline, CDR1 is SEHNR, CDR2 FQNEAQ (reference sequence). This CDR3 comprises 18 residues. In DNA form, the CDR3 reads TGTGCCAGCAGTACCCCATGGGCTAGCGGGAGGGCCCTCGATGAGCAGTTCTTC. It yields the protein CASSTPWASGRALDEQFF.

The V call is TRBV7-9, the J call TRBJ2-2, with 9 bases identical to TRBD2. The germline CDR1 and CDR2 sequences are SEHNR and FQNEAQ (reference sequence). V trimming: 0 bases; J trimming: 4 bases; junction bases outside the gene matches: 6. The CDR3 runs to 17 residues. In nucleotides, the CDR3 is TGTGCCAGCAGCTTAGCGGTGACTAGCGGCCTCACCGGGGAGCTGTTTTTT. This encodes CASSLAVTSGLTGELFF.

This clone was counted once. The chain has TRBV27 and TRBJ2-7; 9 nucleotides match TRBD1. This CDR3 comprises 16 residues. V was pared by 6 bases and J by 0 bases, with 9 bases of the junction left unmatched. Germline V lookup: CDR1 MNHEY, CDR2 SMNVEV (reference sequence). CDR3 coding DNA: TGTGCCAGCAGACCCCACGGGACAGGGACCTCCTACGAGCAGTACTTC. Translation: CASRPHGTGTSYEQYF.

The rearrangement links TRBV13 to TRBJ1-2; 9 bases map to TRBD1. Germline assignment: CDR1 PRHDT and CDR2 FYEKMQ (reference sequence). This CDR3 has 18 amino acids. Trimming removed 5 bases from V and 4 bases from J; junction bases left unmatched: 17. DNA for the CDR3: TGTGCCAGCAGCCCGACCGGGACAGGGATTACGGGCGTCTATGGCTACACCTTC. Translating gives CASSPTGTGITGVYGYTF.

The chain recombines TRBV19 with TRBJ2-3, with TRBD1 matching 8 bases. The V and J ends lost 6 bases and 4 bases, in that order; junction bases with no gene match: 6. CDR1 LNHDA and CDR2 SQIVND come from the germline V gene (reference sequence). The CDR3 runs 14 residues. CDR3 sequence reads: CASRDRAAADTQYF. For the CDR3, the DNA is TGTGCCAGTAGGGACAGGGCCGCGGCAGATACGCAGTATTTT.

The rearrangement links TRBV11-2 to TRBJ2-6; the match to TRBD2 covers 9 bases. CDR1 SGHAT and CDR2 FQNNGV come from the germline V gene. This CDR3 is built from 19 residues. J was trimmed by 0 bases and V by 4 bases; bases with no gene match: 10. The CDR3: CASSSRRLAGYSGANVLTF. The CDR3 nucleotides read TGTGCCAGCAGCTCCCGACGGCTAGCGGGATACTCTGGGGCCAACGTCCTGACTTTC.

The V gene is TRBV14, the J gene TRBJ1-1; D not resolved. Germline V gene sequence: CDR1 SGHDN, CDR2 FVKESK. Deletions cut 0 bases from V and 0 bases from J, with 14 bases between. The CDR3 loop spans 17 amino acids. The CDR3 region is CASSQDRSRSMNTEAFF. The CDR3, as DNA: TGTGCCAGCAGCCAAGATCGTAGCAGAAGTATGAACACTGAAGCTTTCTTT.

The rearrangement uses TRBV18 and TRBJ1-1, with TRBD1 matching over 9 bases. The CDR3 totals 13 residues. Looked up from germline, CDR1 is KGHSH and CDR2 is LQKENI. Trimming at V came to 4 bases and at J to 7 bases, leaving 4 bases not matched to a gene. The CDR3 region has the DNA TGTGCCAGCTCACAGGACAGGGGAGTTGAAGCTTTCTTT. Amino acids: CASSQDRGVEAFF.

The CDR3 DNA reads as TGTGCCAGCAGCTCGAGGGGGATGAACACTGAAGCTTTCTTT. Its protein product is CASSSRGMNTEAFF. The chain has TRBV7-3 and TRBJ1-1; D perhaps matches TRBD1 (6 bases). Trimming took off 4 bases at V and 0 bases at J, with 9 bases between the two ends. Germline CDR1 and CDR2: SGHTA and FQGTGA. The CDR3 contains 14 residues.

With respect to this clone: The sample holds other DNA sequences that translate to the same CDR3. V gene TRBV9 combines with J gene TRBJ2-6; no reliable D call. Germline V gene sequence: CDR1 SGDLS, CDR2 YYNGEE. This CDR3 contains 15 residues. The ends were cut back, 4 bases at V and 1 base at J, with 9 bases in the middle. In DNA form, the CDR3 reads TGTGCCAGCAGCCCCGGAGATTCTGGGGCCAACGTCCTGACTTTC. Its translation: CASSPGDSGANVLTF.

This clone was observed once. CDR3 protein: CASRYNSGANVLTF. The CDR3 nucleotides are TGTGCCAGCCGTTACAACTCTGGGGCCAACGTCCTGACTTTC. The chain links TRBV19 to TRBJ2-6; D is unclear. CDR1 is LNHDA, CDR2 SQIVND, per germline (reference sequence). This CDR3 comprises 14 residues. Trimming removed 9 bases from V and 0 bases from J, with 9 bases in between.

The chain uses TRBV5-4 and TRBJ2-3, with a possible D match to TRBD1 (5 bases). CDR1 and CDR2 from the germline V gene are SGHNT and YYREEE (reference sequence). The V end lost 4 bases, the J end lost 5 bases, and 8 bases lay between the germline ends. CDR3 length: 12 residues. CDR3 sequence (DNA): TGTGCCAGCAGCGATGACAGAGATACGCAGTATTTT. Amino acids: CASSDDRDTQYF.

This rearrangement joins TRBV28 to TRBJ2-5; 7 bases are a match to TRBD1. The germline CDR1 and CDR2 sequences are MDHEN and SYDVKM. J lost 5 bases, V lost 6 bases, and 3 bases had no gene match. The CDR3 covers 12 residues. The chain's CDR3 is CASRGQFETQYF. The CDR3 nucleotides are TGTGCCAGCAGGGGACAGTTTGAGACCCAGTACTTC. Looking up the rest from reference TRBV28 and TRBJ2-5 gives the full variable domain: DVKVTQSSRYLVKRTGEKVFLECVQDMDHENMFWYRQDPGLGLRLIYFSYDVKMKEKGDIPEGYSVSREKKERFSLILESASTNQTSMYLCASRGQFETQYFGPGTRLLVL.

V usage is TRBV5-1 and J usage is TRBJ2-3; TRBD2 matches 7 bases. Germline-derived CDR1 and CDR2 are SGHRS and YFSETQ. V was clipped by 1 base and J by 2 bases; unmatched bases: 7. The CDR3 consists of 16 residues. The DNA of the CDR3 is TGCGCCAGCAGCTTGATCGGGGGGACCCTCACAGATACGCAGTATTTT. It is translated as CASSLIGGTLTDTQYF.

This clone was detected once. This chain uses TRBV5-6 with TRBJ2-2; unclear D gene. The germline V and J ends were trimmed by 0 bases and 2 bases, with 8 bases remaining between them. There are 15 residues in the CDR3. Per germline, CDR1 SGHDT and CDR2 YYEEEE. CDR3 DNA sequence: TGTGCCAGCAGCTTGGGGCAGATAAACACCGGGGAGCTGTTTTTT. This encodes CASSLGQINTGELFF.